This section outlines one T cell receptor (beta chain) sequence together with its context. This CDR3 is built from 13 residues. Germline lookup yields CDR1 DFQATT and CDR2 SNEGSKA (reference sequence). The junction had 3 bases not matched to a gene; V was cut back by 6 bases and J by 2 bases. Not enrolled were patients with uncontrolled infection, other autoimmune disease, pregnancy or lactation. Clinical symptoms, serum thyroxine, TRAb, thyroid ultrasound and orbital computed tomography informed diagnoses. Any symptoms of ophthalmopathy came after the first hyperthyroidism diagnosis, from which the blood sample dates. A 10 ml volume of fresh peripheral blood provided the PBMCs. It was RNA transcripts that yielded the amplified TCR beta CDR3 regions. The primer set for the first-round RT-PCR of the TCR CDR3 was HTBI. TCRdb ran MiXCR on the multiplex PCR reads and lists one entry per CDR3 protein. The table has around 380,000 distinct CDR3 sequences, 13% seen once; the top ten hold less than 25%.

This record belongs to a study of T cells in Graves' hyperthyroidism and ophthalmopathy. J is TRBJ2-3 and V is TRBV20-1; the match to TRBD2 covers 9 bases. Specimen: blood. The TCR was taken from a man aged 25-45 years with Graves' hyperthyroidism that later progressed to Graves' ophthalmopathy. The CDR3: CSAPSGNTDTQYF. CDR3 in DNA: TGCAGTGCGCCTAGCGGGAACACAGATACGCAGTATTTT.